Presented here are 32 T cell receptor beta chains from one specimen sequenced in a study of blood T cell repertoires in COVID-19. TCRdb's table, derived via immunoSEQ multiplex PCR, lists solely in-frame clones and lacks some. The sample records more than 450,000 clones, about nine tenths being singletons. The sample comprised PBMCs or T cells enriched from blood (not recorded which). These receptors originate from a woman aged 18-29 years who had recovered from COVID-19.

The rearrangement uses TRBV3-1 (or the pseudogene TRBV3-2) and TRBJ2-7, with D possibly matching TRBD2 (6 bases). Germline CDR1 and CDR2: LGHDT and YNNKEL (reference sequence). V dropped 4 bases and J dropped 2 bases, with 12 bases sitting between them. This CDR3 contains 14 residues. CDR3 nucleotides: TGTGCCAGCAGCCCAAGGGACTTTACCTACGAGCAGTACTTC. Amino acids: CASSPRDFTYEQYF.

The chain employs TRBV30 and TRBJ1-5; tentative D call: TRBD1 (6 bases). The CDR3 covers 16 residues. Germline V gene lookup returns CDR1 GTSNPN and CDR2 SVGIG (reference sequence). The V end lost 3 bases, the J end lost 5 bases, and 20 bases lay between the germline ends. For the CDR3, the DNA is TGTGCCTGGAGGGGGGGGGCCAACAGGGTGGATCAGCCCCAGCATTTT. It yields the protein CAWRGGANRVDQPQHF.

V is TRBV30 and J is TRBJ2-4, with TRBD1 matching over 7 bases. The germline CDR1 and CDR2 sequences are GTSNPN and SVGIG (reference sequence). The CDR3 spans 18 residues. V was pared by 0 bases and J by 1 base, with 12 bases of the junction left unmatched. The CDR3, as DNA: TGTGCCTGGAGTGTCGGGACAGTCATTCCAAGGGCCAAAAACATTCAGTACTTC. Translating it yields CAWSVGTVIPRAKNIQYF. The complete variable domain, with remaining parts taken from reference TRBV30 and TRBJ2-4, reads SQTIHQWPATLVQPVGSPLSLECTVEGTSNPNLYWYRQAAGRGLQLLFYSVGIGQISSEVPQNLSASRPQDRQFILSSKKLLLSDSGFYLCAWSVGTVIPRAKNIQYFGAGTRLSVL.

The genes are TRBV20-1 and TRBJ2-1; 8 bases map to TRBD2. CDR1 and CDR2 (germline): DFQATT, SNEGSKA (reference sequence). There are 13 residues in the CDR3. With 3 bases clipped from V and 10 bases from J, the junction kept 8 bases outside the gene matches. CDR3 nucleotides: TGCAGTGCTAGTGCGGGGGGTACCACAGAGCAGTTCTTC. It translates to CSASAGGTTEQFF.

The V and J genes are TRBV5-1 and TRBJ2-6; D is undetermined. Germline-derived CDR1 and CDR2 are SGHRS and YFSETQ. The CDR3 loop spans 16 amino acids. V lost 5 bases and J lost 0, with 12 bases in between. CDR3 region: CASSLELTSGANVLTF. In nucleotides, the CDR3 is TGCGCCAGCAGTCTCGAACTTACCTCTGGGGCCAACGTCCTGACTTTC. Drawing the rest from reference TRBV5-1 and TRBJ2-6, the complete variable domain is KAGVTQTPRYLIKTRGQQVTLSCSPISGHRSVSWYQQTPGQGLQFLFEYFSETQRNKGNFPGRFSGRQFSNSRSEMNVSTLELGDSALYLCASSLELTSGANVLTFGAGSRLTVL.

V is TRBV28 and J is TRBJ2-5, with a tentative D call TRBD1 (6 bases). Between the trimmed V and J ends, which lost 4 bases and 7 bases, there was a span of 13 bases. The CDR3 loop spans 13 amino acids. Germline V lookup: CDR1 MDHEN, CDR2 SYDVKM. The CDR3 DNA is TGTGCCAGCAGTTCGGGGATGACAGGGACCCAGTACTTC. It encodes CASSSGMTGTQYF.

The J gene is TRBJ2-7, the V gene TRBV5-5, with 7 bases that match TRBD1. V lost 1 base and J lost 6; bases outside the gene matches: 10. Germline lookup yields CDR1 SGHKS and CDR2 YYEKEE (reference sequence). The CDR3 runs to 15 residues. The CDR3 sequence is CASSLIGTGVSEQYF. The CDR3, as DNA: TGTGCCAGCAGCTTGATCGGAACAGGGGTATCCGAGCAGTACTTC.

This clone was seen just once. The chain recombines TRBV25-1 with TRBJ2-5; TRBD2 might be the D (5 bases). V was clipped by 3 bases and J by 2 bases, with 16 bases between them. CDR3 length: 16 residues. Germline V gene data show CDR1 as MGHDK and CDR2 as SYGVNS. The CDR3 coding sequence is TGTGCCAGCAGTGATTCATCTACCTCGGGGCAAGAGACCCAGTACTTC. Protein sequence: CASSDSSTSGQETQYF.

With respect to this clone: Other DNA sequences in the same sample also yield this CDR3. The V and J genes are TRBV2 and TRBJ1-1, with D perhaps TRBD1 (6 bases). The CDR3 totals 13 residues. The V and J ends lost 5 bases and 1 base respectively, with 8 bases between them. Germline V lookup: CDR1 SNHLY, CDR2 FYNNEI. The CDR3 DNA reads TGTGCCAGCAGTCCGACAGGGAACACTGAAGCTTTCTTT. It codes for CASSPTGNTEAFF. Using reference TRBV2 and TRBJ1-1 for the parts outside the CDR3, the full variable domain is EPEVTQTPSHQVTQMGQEVILRCVPISNHLYFYWYRQILGQKVEFLVSFYNNEISEKSEIFDDQFSVERPDGSNFTLKIRSTKLEDSAMYFCASSPTGNTEAFFGQGTRLTVV.

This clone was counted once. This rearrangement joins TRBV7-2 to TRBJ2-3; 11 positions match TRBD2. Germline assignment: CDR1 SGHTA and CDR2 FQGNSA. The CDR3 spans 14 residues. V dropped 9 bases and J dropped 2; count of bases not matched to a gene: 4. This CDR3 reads CASGSGGVTDTQYF. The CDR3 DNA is TGTGCCAGTGGTAGCGGGGGGGTCACAGATACGCAGTATTTT.

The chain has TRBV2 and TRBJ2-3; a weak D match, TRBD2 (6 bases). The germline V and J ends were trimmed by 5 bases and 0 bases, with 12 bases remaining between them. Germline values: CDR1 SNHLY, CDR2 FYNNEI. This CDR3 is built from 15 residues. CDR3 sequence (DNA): TGTGCCAGCAGTACGCAGGCGGGGAGCACAGATACGCAGTATTTT. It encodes CASSTQAGSTDTQYF.

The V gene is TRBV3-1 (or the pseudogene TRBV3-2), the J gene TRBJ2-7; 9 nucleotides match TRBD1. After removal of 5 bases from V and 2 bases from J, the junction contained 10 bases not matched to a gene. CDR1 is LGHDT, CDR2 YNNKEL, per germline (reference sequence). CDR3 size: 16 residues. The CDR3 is CASSYQVGTGPYEQYF. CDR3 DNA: TGTGCCAGCAGCTACCAAGTGGGGACAGGGCCCTACGAGCAGTACTTC.

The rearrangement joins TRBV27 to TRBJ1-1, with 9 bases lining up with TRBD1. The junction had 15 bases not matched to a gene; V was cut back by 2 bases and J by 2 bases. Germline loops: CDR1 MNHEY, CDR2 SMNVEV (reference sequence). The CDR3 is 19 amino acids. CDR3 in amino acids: CASSLKVRMTGQGNTEAFF. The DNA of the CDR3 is TGTGCCAGCAGTTTAAAGGTTAGGATGACGGGACAGGGAAACACTGAAGCTTTCTTT.

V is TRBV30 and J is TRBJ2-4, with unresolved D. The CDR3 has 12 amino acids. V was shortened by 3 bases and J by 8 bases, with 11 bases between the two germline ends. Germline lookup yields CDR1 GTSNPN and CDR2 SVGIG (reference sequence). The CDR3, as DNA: TGTGCCTGGAGAGGTCTAGGAGACATTCAGTACTTC. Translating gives CAWRGLGDIQYF.

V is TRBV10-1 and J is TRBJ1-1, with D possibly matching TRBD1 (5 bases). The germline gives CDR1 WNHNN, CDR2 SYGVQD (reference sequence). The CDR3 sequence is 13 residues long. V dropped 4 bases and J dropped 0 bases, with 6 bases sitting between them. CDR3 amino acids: CASSGQLNTEAFF. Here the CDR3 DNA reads TGCGCCAGCAGTGGACAGCTGAACACTGAAGCTTTCTTT.

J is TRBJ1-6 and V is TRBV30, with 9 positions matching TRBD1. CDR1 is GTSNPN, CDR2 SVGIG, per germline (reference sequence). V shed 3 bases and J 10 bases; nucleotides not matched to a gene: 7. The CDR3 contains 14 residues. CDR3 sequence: CAWSLTGGISPLHF. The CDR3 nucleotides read TGTGCCTGGAGCCTGACAGGGGGGATATCACCCCTCCACTTT.

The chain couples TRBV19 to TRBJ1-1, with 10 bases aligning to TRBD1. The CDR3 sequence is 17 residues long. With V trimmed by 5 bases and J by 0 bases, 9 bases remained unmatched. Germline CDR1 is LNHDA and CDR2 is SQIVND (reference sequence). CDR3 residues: CASSRGQGGSLNTEAFF. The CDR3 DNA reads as TGTGCCAGTAGTCGCGGACAGGGGGGCTCGTTGAACACTGAAGCTTTCTTT.

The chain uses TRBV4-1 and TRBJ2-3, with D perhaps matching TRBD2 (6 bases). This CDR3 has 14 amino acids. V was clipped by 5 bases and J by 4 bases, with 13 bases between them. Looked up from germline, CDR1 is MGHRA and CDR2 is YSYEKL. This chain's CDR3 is CASSASGVADTQYF. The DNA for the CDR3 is TGCGCCAGCAGCGCGTCGGGGGTAGCAGATACGCAGTATTTT.

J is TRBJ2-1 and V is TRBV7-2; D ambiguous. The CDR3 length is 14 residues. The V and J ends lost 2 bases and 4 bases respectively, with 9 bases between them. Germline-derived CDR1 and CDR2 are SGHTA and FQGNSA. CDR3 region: CASSLSPTYNEQFF. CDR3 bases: TGTGCCAGCAGCTTATCGCCCACATACAATGAGCAGTTCTTC.

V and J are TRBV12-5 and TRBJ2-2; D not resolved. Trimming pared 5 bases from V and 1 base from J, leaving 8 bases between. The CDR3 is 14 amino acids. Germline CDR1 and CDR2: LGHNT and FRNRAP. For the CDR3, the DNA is TGTGCTAGTGGTGACTCGCTGAACACCGGGGAGCTGTTTTTT. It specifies CASGDSLNTGELFF.

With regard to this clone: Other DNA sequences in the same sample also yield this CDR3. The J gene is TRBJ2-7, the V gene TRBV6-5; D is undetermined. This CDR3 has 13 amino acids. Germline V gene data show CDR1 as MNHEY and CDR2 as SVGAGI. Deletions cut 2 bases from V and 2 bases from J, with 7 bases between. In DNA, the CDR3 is TGTGCCAGCAGTTACGGCCCGACCTACGAGCAGTACTTC. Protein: CASSYGPTYEQYF.

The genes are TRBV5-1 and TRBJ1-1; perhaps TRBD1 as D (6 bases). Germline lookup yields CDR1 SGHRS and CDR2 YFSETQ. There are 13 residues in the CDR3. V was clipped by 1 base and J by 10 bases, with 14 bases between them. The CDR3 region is CASSLTGGNGAFF. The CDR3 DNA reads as TGCGCCAGCAGCTTGACGGGGGGCAATGGAGCTTTCTTT.

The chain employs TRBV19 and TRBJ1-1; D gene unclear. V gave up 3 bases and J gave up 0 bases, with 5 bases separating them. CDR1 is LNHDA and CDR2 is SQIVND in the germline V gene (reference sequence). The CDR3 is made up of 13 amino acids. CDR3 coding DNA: TGTGCCAGTAGTATCGGGGTGAACACTGAAGCTTTCTTT. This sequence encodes CASSIGVNTEAFF.

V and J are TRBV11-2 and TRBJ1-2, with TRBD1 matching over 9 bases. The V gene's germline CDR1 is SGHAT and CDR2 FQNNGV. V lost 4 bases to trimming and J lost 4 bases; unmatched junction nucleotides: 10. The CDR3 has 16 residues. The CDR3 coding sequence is TGTGCCAGCAGCTCGCCAAAGGGACAGGGTACCTATGGCTACACCTTC. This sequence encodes CASSSPKGQGTYGYTF.

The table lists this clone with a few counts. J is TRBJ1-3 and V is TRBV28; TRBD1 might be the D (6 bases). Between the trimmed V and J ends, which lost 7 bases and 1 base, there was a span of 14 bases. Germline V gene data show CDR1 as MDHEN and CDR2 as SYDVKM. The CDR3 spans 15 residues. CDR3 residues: CASTRGGVSGNTIYF. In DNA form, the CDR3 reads TGTGCCAGCACCCGAGGGGGGGTTTCTGGAAACACCATATATTTT.

The CDR3 protein is CASSYDGGAQEQFF. CDR3 in DNA: TGTGCCAGCAGTTACGACGGGGGGGCCCAAGAGCAGTTCTTC. This chain links TRBV6-5 with TRBJ2-1, with 8 bases matching TRBD2. V was clipped by 2 bases and J by 10 bases; unmatched bases: 7. The length of the CDR3 is 14 residues. Per germline, CDR1 MNHEY and CDR2 SVGAGI.

For the CDR3, the DNA is TGCAGTGCTAGTTACCGGACAGGGGGCTACGAGCAGTACTTC. Its protein product is CSASYRTGGYEQYF. V gene TRBV20-1 combines with J gene TRBJ2-7, with 10 positions matching TRBD1. Germline assignment: CDR1 DFQATT and CDR2 SNEGSKA (reference sequence). V dropped 3 bases and J dropped 3; count of bases not matched to a gene: 5. CDR3 length: 14 residues.

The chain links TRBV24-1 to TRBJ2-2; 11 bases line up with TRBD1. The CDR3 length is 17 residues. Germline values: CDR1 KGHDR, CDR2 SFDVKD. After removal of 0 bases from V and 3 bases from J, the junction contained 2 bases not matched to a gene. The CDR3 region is CATSDLGTGGYTGELFF. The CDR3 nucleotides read TGTGCCACCAGTGATTTGGGGACAGGGGGTTACACCGGGGAGCTGTTTTTT.

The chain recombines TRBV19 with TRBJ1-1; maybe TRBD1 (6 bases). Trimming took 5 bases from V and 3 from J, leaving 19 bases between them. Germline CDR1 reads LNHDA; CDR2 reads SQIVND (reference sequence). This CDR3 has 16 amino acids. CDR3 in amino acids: CASSWGLGAGDTEAFF. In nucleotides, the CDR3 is TGTGCCAGTAGTTGGGGGTTAGGGGCAGGGGACACTGAAGCTTTCTTT.

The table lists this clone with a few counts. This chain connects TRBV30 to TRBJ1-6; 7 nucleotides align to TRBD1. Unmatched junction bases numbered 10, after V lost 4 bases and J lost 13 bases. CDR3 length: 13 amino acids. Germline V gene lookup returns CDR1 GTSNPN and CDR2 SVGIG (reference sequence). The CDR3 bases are TGTGCCTGGATTTTCCCGGGACAGCCGCCCCTCCACTTT. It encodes CAWIFPGQPPLHF. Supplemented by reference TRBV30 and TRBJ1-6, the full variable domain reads SQTIHQWPATLVQPVGSPLSLECTVEGTSNPNLYWYRQAAGRGLQLLFYSVGIGQISSEVPQNLSASRPQDRQFILSSKKLLLSDSGFYLCAWIFPGQPPLHFGNGTRLTVT.

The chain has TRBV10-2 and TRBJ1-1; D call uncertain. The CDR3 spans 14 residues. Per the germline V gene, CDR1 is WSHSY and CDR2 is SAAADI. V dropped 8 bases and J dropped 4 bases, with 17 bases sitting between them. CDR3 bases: TGCGCCAGCCAAGAGACCGGCCTAGTCACTGAAGCTTTCTTT. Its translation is CASQETGLVTEAFF.

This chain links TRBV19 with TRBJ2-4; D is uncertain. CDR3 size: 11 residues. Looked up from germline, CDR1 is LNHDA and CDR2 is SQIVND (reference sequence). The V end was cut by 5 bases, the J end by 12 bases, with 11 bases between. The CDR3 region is CASSFRHSQYF. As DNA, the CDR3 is TGTGCCAGTAGTTTTAGACACTCTCAGTACTTC.